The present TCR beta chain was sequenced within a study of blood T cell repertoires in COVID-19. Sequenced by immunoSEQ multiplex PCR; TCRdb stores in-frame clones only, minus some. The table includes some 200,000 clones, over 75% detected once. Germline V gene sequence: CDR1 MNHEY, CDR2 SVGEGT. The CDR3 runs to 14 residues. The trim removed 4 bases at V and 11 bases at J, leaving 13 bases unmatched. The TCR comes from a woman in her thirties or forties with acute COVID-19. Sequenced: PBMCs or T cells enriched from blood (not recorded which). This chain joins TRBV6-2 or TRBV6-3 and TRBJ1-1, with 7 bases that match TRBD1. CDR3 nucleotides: TGTGCCAGCAGTTCCTTGACAGGGACGGGGGATGCTTTCTTT. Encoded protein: CASSSLTGTGDAFF.